The 16 T cell receptor beta chains given below trace back to one sample, sequenced in a study of blood T cell repertoires in COVID-19. Data came from immunoSEQ multiplex PCR; TCRdb stores just in-frame clones and leaves some out. The sample yields about 150,000 clones, 75% to 85% seen once. The sample taken for sequencing was peripheral blood. These receptors all come from a man aged 55 to 70 with acute or convalescent COVID-19.

The V and J genes are TRBV7-9 and TRBJ2-1; 7 nucleotides match TRBD1. Unmatched junction bases numbered 5, after V lost 6 bases and J lost 6 bases. The CDR3 runs 13 residues. From germline, CDR1 is SEHNR and CDR2 FQNEAQ (reference sequence). This chain's CDR3 is CASRADRLNEQFF. The CDR3 nucleotides read TGTGCCAGCAGAGCGGACAGGCTCAATGAGCAGTTCTTC. The complete variable domain, with remaining parts taken from reference TRBV7-9 and TRBJ2-1, reads DTGVSQNPRHKITKRGQNVTFRCDPISEHNRLYWYRQTLGQGPEFLTYFQNEAQLEKSRLLSDRFSAERPKGSFSTLEIQRTEQGDSAMYLCASRADRLNEQFFGPGTRLTVL.

The chain combines TRBV7-9 with TRBJ2-7; maybe TRBD1 (5 bases). The V gene's germline CDR1 is SEHNR and CDR2 FQNEAQ (reference sequence). Between the trimmed V and J ends, which lost 1 base and 6 bases, there was a span of 10 bases. This CDR3 spans 13 amino acids. Here the CDR3 reads CASSLGSGREQYF. For the CDR3, the DNA is TGTGCCAGCAGCTTAGGGTCAGGGCGCGAGCAGTACTTC. Drawing the rest from reference TRBV7-9 and TRBJ2-7, the complete variable domain is DTGVSQNPRHKITKRGQNVTFRCDPISEHNRLYWYRQTLGQGPEFLTYFQNEAQLEKSRLLSDRFSAERPKGSFSTLEIQRTEQGDSAMYLCASSLGSGREQYFGPGTRLTVT.

This clone appeared once. The chain joins TRBV7-3 to TRBJ2-2; 8 nucleotides match TRBD2. The CDR3 has 15 amino acids. Germline CDR1 and CDR2: SGHTA and FQGTGA. V lost 2 bases to trimming and J lost 6 bases; unmatched junction nucleotides: 5. In DNA form, the CDR3 reads TGTGCCAGCAGCTTAGGCGCGGGAGGACCCGGGGAGCTGTTTTTT. It yields the protein CASSLGAGGPGELFF.

The CDR3 protein is CASSPPTGGGYEQYF. The DNA for the CDR3 is TGTGCCAGCTCACCTCCGACAGGGGGCGGGTACGAGCAGTACTTC. The rearrangement uses TRBV18 and TRBJ2-7, with TRBD1 matching over 10 bases. In germline, CDR1 is KGHSH, CDR2 LQKENI. The V segment lost 3 bases and the J segment 4 bases; nucleotides outside the gene matches: 6. This CDR3 has 15 residues.

The chain couples TRBV19 to TRBJ2-2; 11 bases agree with TRBD1. The CDR3 sequence is 18 residues long. From germline, CDR1 is LNHDA and CDR2 SQIVND (reference sequence). J gave up 4 bases and V 6 bases, and 13 bases lay outside the gene matches. CDR3 protein: CASRHLPTGTGGTGELFF. The CDR3 coding sequence is TGTGCCAGTAGACACCTCCCTACCGGGACAGGGGGCACCGGGGAGCTGTTTTTT. The whole variable domain, remainder taken from reference TRBV19 and TRBJ2-2, is DGGITQSPKYLFRKEGQNVTLSCEQNLNHDAMYWYRQDPGQGLRLIYYSQIVNDFQKGDIAEGYSVSREKKESFPLTVTSAQKNPTAFYLCASRHLPTGTGGTGELFFGEGSRLTVL.

The J gene is TRBJ2-3, the V gene TRBV5-1; 10 bases fit TRBD2. Germline-derived CDR1 and CDR2 are SGHRS and YFSETQ. V lost 1 base to trimming and J lost 2 bases; unmatched junction nucleotides: 4. The CDR3 runs 16 residues. CDR3 nucleotides: TGCGCCAGCAGCTTGATGAGCGGGGGGGCCACAGATACGCAGTATTTT. It is translated as CASSLMSGGATDTQYF.

CDR3 in amino acids: CASSLVAGGDAEAFF. Written as DNA, the CDR3 is TGCGCCAGCAGCTTGGTGGCGGGAGGCGACGCTGAAGCTTTCTTT. The J gene is TRBJ1-1, the V gene TRBV5-1; D ambiguous. This CDR3 is 15 amino acids long. Trimming shortened V by 0 bases and J by 6 bases, and 15 bases separated the two germline ends. Germline V gives CDR1 SGHRS, CDR2 YFSETQ.

The chain uses TRBV7-9 and TRBJ1-2; TRBD1 aligns across 8 bases. After removal of 5 bases from V and 2 bases from J, the junction contained 4 bases not matched to a gene. Germline-derived CDR1 and CDR2 are SEHNR and FQNEAQ (reference sequence). This CDR3 contains 14 residues. CDR3 sequence reads: CASSRTGTNYGYTF. The CDR3 DNA reads as TGTGCCAGCAGCCGGACAGGGACAAACTATGGCTACACCTTC.

The V gene is TRBV19, the J gene TRBJ2-4; tentative D call: TRBD1 (5 bases). Trimming removed 7 bases from V and 8 bases from J, with 9 bases in between. The germline gives CDR1 LNHDA, CDR2 SQIVND (reference sequence). The CDR3 loop spans 11 amino acids. The CDR3 DNA reads TGTGCCAGTAAGGGGTTGGACATTCAGTACTTC. Its protein is CASKGLDIQYF.

The V gene is TRBV4-3, the J gene TRBJ2-4; tentative D call: TRBD2 (5 bases). Trimming stripped 1 base from V and 2 bases from J, with 15 bases between. CDR3 length: 17 residues. Germline V lookup: CDR1 LGHNA, CDR2 YSLEER. This CDR3 is CASSQGTLLDTKNIQYF. In DNA, the CDR3 is TGCGCCAGCAGCCAAGGGACCCTACTAGACACCAAAAACATTCAGTACTTC.

This clone has only a few counts. This sequence joins TRBV5-1 and TRBJ2-7, with D unresolved. V lost 6 bases, J lost 2 bases, and 12 bases lay in between. Germline CDR1 and CDR2: SGHRS and YFSETQ. CDR3 length: 13 residues. In DNA form, the CDR3 reads TGCGCCAGCAACCCAGACAATACCTACGAGCAGTACTTC. Protein: CASNPDNTYEQYF.

The chain couples TRBV7-2 to TRBJ2-5; D may be TRBD2 (5 bases). Germline values: CDR1 SGHTA, CDR2 FQGNSA. This CDR3 has 16 residues. Trimming left V 1 base short and J 3 bases short, with 15 bases between. The chain's CDR3 is CASSLGYWENEETQYF. Here the CDR3 DNA reads TGTGCCAGCAGCTTAGGATATTGGGAGAACGAAGAGACCCAGTACTTC.

The chain carries TRBV10-2 and TRBJ1-5, with 8 positions matching TRBD1. J was trimmed by 6 bases and V by 5 bases; bases with no gene match: 6. The CDR3 runs 14 residues. Germline CDR1 WSHSY, CDR2 SAAADI. As DNA, the CDR3 is TGCGCCAGCAGTCCCGGACAGGGAGTTCAGCCCCAGCATTTT. Its translation is CASSPGQGVQPQHF.

The CDR3 protein is CASSLSPGTEAFF. In DNA, the CDR3 is TGTGCCAGCAGCTTATCCCCGGGGACTGAAGCTTTCTTT. V is TRBV11-3 and J is TRBJ1-1; D unresolved. The ends were cut back, 2 bases at V and 5 bases at J, with 9 bases in the middle. The germline CDR1 and CDR2 sequences are SGHNT and YENEEA. This CDR3 spans 13 amino acids.

CDR3 DNA: TGTGCCAGCAGCTCCAGACAGGGGAAACCCTACGAGCAGTACTTC. As protein: CASSSRQGKPYEQYF. The chain joins TRBV7-3 to TRBJ2-7; 8 positions match TRBD1. The J segment lost 2 bases and the V segment lost 4 bases, leaving 7 bases of the junction unmatched. The CDR3 has 15 residues. Germline CDR1 and CDR2: SGHTA and FQGTGA. The variable domain in full, completed from reference TRBV7-3 and TRBJ2-7, reads GAGVSQTPSNKVTEKGKYVELRCDPISGHTALYWYRQSLGQGPEFLIYFQGTGAADDSGLPNDRFFAVRPEGSVSTLKIQRTERGDSAVYLCASSSRQGKPYEQYFGPGTRLTVT.

V is TRBV6-2 or TRBV6-3 and J is TRBJ1-1; unclear D gene. CDR3 length: 13 amino acids. Germline V CDR1 and CDR2: MNHEY, SVGEGT. The V gene lost 6 bases and the J gene lost 5 bases, with 13 bases spanning the gap. The CDR3 loop is CASSSWRATEAFF. The CDR3 DNA reads as TGTGCCAGCAGCTCGTGGCGGGCGACTGAAGCTTTCTTT.